This TCR beta chain was retrieved from a study of OX40 agonist ivuxolimab in advanced cancers. On the study more broadly: Hepatocellular carcinoma, melanoma, renal cell or head and neck cancer affected the dose-escalation patients.

The germline gives CDR1 MNHEY, CDR2 SMNVEV (reference sequence). Trimming cost V 4 bases and J 8 bases; bases outside gene matches: 10. The CDR3 has 15 residues. Measured with immunoSEQ multiplex PCR; TCRdb has only the in-frame clones, and not every one. This sample has over 95,000 clones; around 95% occur once, and the top ten carry around 2%. V is TRBV27 and J is TRBJ2-1; 8 positions match TRBD2. This TCR was sampled from an adult with an advanced solid tumor such as melanoma, head and neck, liver or kidney cancer. This sample comprised CD4+ or CD8+ T cells sorted from blood, obtained in a trial of the OX40 agonist ivuxolimab. DNA for the CDR3: TGTGCCAGCAGTTCGACTAGCGCGGCCTTGGATGAGCAGTTCTTC. Encoded protein: CASSSTSAALDEQFF.